This entry lists 27 T cell receptor beta chains sequenced from one sample in a study of T-cell reconstitution after alpha-beta-depleted transplantation in children. Molecular barcoding with unique molecular identifiers was used for the TCRbeta library. TCRdb re-called the PCR reads through MiXCR, storing one row per CDR3 protein. The sample lists a few hundred thousand distinct CDR3 sequences, over 10% occurring once. The sequencing here drew on PBMCs, mostly from graft donor cells, taken 360 days after TCRalphabeta/CD19-depleted stem cell transplant. Receptors were obtained from a male patient younger than 18 who had a stem cell transplant for acute myeloid leukemia, so the T cells may come from the graft donor.

The sample holds a few counts of this clonotype. The rearrangement links TRBV29-1 to TRBJ2-3; D is ambiguous. CDR3 size: 16 residues. V dropped 4 bases and J dropped 5 bases, with 22 bases sitting between them. From germline, CDR1 is SQVTM and CDR2 ANQGSEA. The CDR3 nucleotides are TGCAGCGTTGTTTCAATCCCCACAGCTTCAAGAGATACGCAGTATTTT. Its protein product is CSVVSIPTASRDTQYF.

In this sample, this clonotype turned up many times. The chain is built from TRBV29-1 and TRBJ2-1; 12 positions agree with TRBD2. V was clipped by 7 bases and J by 7 bases; unmatched bases: 2. CDR3 length: 12 residues. CDR1 SQVTM and CDR2 ANQGSEA come from the germline V gene. CDR3 residues: CSAGTSGNEQFF. CDR3 bases: TGCAGCGCCGGGACTAGCGGGAATGAGCAGTTCTTC.

V is TRBV12-3 or TRBV12-4 and J is TRBJ2-1; TRBD2 matches at 13 bases. This CDR3 contains 16 residues. J gave up 6 bases and V 6 bases, and 8 bases lay outside the gene matches. The CDR3 is CASRGLAGVGGNEQFF. The CDR3 DNA reads as TGTGCCAGCAGAGGACTAGCGGGAGTGGGGGGCAATGAGCAGTTCTTC.

The chain is built from TRBV28 and TRBJ2-7; TRBD2 matches at 9 bases. Germline-derived CDR1 and CDR2 are MDHEN and SYDVKM. This CDR3 comprises 15 residues. The ends lost 3 bases at V and 6 bases at J; junction bases unmatched: 9. The CDR3 here is CASSFRAGGLGEQYF. In nucleotides, the CDR3 is TGTGCCAGCAGTTTTCGAGCGGGAGGTCTCGGCGAGCAGTACTTC.

The chain joins TRBV7-9 to TRBJ2-3; weak D call: TRBD2 (6 bases). This CDR3 has 15 residues. Trimming took off 5 bases at V and 6 bases at J, with 18 bases between the two ends. Germline CDR1 reads SEHNR; CDR2 reads FQNEAQ (reference sequence). In DNA, the CDR3 is TGTGCCAGCAGCGCGCGGGACCTTATCCGGGATACGCAGTATTTT. This sequence encodes CASSARDLIRDTQYF.

This clonotype has ten or more counts. J is TRBJ2-1 and V is TRBV6-5; D is ambiguous. V was shortened by 6 bases and J by 4 bases, with 16 bases between the two germline ends. The CDR3 covers 15 residues. CDR1 is MNHEY and CDR2 is SVGAGI in the germline V gene. The CDR3 nucleotides are TGTGCCAGCAGGGCCAGTGGGCAGGTTTACAATGAGCAGTTCTTC. Amino acid sequence: CASRASGQVYNEQFF.

This clonotype was observed many times. This chain uses TRBV29-1 with TRBJ1-1, with D possibly matching TRBD1 (5 bases). V was trimmed by 5 bases and J by 0 bases, leaving 10 bases between them. This CDR3 is built from 13 residues. CDR1 and CDR2 (germline): SQVTM, ANQGSEA. In DNA, the CDR3 is TGCAGCGTTTCTCAGGGAATGAACACTGAAGCTTTCTTT. Translation gives CSVSQGMNTEAFF.

This clonotype was observed at least ten times. The V gene is TRBV5-1, the J gene TRBJ1-1; D uncertain. The CDR3 covers 13 residues. V was clipped by 0 bases and J by 4 bases, with 7 bases between them. Germline CDR1 is SGHRS and CDR2 is YFSETQ. The CDR3 nucleotides read TGCGCCAGCAGCTTGGTTGTGGGCACTGAAGCTTTCTTT. Translation: CASSLVVGTEAFF.

There are many counts of this clonotype. The gene calls are TRBV29-1 and TRBJ2-7; 8 nucleotides agree with TRBD1. CDR1 is SQVTM, CDR2 ANQGSEA, per germline. The CDR3 is 14 amino acids. The junction had 8 bases not matched to a gene; V was cut back by 4 bases and J by 3 bases. This chain's CDR3 is CSVVTGGRGYEQYF. CDR3 in DNA: TGCAGCGTTGTTACAGGGGGAAGGGGCTACGAGCAGTACTTC.

This clonotype was found a few times. The chain combines TRBV10-3 with TRBJ2-3; 8 bases line up with TRBD1. CDR3 length: 16 amino acids. V shed 10 bases and J 3 bases; nucleotides not matched to a gene: 15. Germline V gives CDR1 ENHRY, CDR2 SYGVKD. CDR3 bases: TGTGCCACCGAACCCCACTGGACAGGGAGGACAGATACGCAGTATTTT. Encoded protein: CATEPHWTGRTDTQYF.

This clonotype was observed many times. The chain is built from TRBV20-1 and TRBJ2-3, with 12 nucleotides matching TRBD2. V shed 2 bases, J shed 3 bases, and the junction held 9 bases outside the gene matches. This CDR3 comprises 17 residues. Germline V lookup: CDR1 DFQATT, CDR2 SNEGSKA (reference sequence). In DNA form, the CDR3 reads TGCAGTGCTAGATGGCTAGCGGGAGGGCCTGAGACAGATACGCAGTATTTT. As protein: CSARWLAGGPETDTQYF.

This clonotype appeared a few times. The J gene is TRBJ2-7, the V gene TRBV7-2, with TRBD2 as a possible D gene (6 bases). Trimming took 1 base from V and 5 from J, leaving 12 bases between them. The CDR3 spans 14 residues. From germline, CDR1 is SGHTA and CDR2 FQGNSA. This CDR3 is CASSLGAGSHEQYV. CDR3 sequence (DNA): TGTGCCAGCAGCTTAGGTGCGGGGTCCCACGAGCAGTACGTC.

This clonotype was observed a few times. This chain joins TRBV5-4 and TRBJ2-5, with D hard to call. CDR1 is SGHNT and CDR2 is YYREEE in the germline V gene (reference sequence). The CDR3 has 13 amino acids. Between the trimmed V and J ends, which lost 3 bases and 4 bases, there was a span of 10 bases. CDR3 residues: CASSSLFGETQYF. The CDR3 region has the DNA TGTGCCAGCAGCTCGTTATTTGGAGAGACCCAGTACTTC.

J is TRBJ1-6 and V is TRBV6-2 or TRBV6-3; 8 bases are a match to TRBD1. J was trimmed by 10 bases and V by 7 bases; bases with no gene match: 9. CDR1 and CDR2 (germline): MNHEY, SVGEGT. The CDR3 runs 14 residues. The CDR3 spells CASTGAGTGSPLHF. The CDR3 region has the DNA TGTGCCAGCACCGGGGCAGGGACAGGCTCACCCCTCCACTTT.

The J gene is TRBJ2-2, the V gene TRBV7-8; 13 bases agree with TRBD2. Germline V gives CDR1 SGHVS, CDR2 FQNEAQ. Trimming removed 5 bases from V and 4 bases from J; junction bases left unmatched: 10. The length of the CDR3 is 18 residues. The CDR3 spells CASSPPGLAGAATGELFF. For the CDR3, the DNA is TGTGCCAGCAGCCCCCCCGGACTAGCGGGAGCGGCCACCGGGGAGCTGTTTTTT.

This clonotype was seen more than once but under ten times. The J gene is TRBJ2-1, the V gene TRBV5-1; D perhaps matches TRBD2 (6 bases). V lost 1 base and J lost 1, with 12 bases in between. This CDR3 spans 16 amino acids. Germline-derived CDR1 and CDR2 are SGHRS and YFSETQ. DNA of the CDR3: TGCGCCAGCAGCTTGCGTTCTAGCGTATCCTACAATGAGCAGTTCTTC. Residues: CASSLRSSVSYNEQFF.

The CDR3 nucleotides read TGTGCCAGCAGCTTAAGGTCAGGGATGGGACTTCTCGAGACCCAGTACTTC. Translating it yields CASSLRSGMGLLETQYF. The V gene is TRBV7-2, the J gene TRBJ2-5; tentatively, D is TRBD2 (6 bases). There are 17 residues in the CDR3. Germline CDR1 and CDR2: SGHTA and FQGNSA. Trimming cost V 2 bases and J 5 bases, with 21 bases left between them.

The chain uses TRBV7-2 and TRBJ2-1; no firm D call. Germline V CDR1 and CDR2: SGHTA, FQGNSA. V lost 2 bases and J lost 2, with 10 bases in between. CDR3 length: 15 amino acids. The CDR3 DNA is TGTGCCAGCAGCTTAAGCCGGAAACCCTACAATGAGCAGTTCTTC. This gives the protein CASSLSRKPYNEQFF.

The chain carries TRBV28 and TRBJ2-3; no definite D call. The germline V gene encodes CDR1 MDHEN and CDR2 SYDVKM. V was clipped by 3 bases and J by 2 bases, with 9 bases between them. CDR3 length: 14 residues. The CDR3: CASSFLGPTDTQYF. The CDR3 region has the DNA TGTGCCAGCAGTTTCCTCGGACCCACAGATACGCAGTATTTT.

V is TRBV20-1 and J is TRBJ1-1, with a possible D match to TRBD1 (6 bases). Germline CDR1 is DFQATT and CDR2 is SNEGSKA (reference sequence). V gave up 6 bases and J gave up 6 bases, with 11 bases separating them. The CDR3 contains 11 residues. The CDR3 region has the DNA TGCAGTGCCGACAGGTTCCCTGAAGCTTTCTTT. It encodes CSADRFPEAFF.

This clonotype is a singleton in its sample. This chain joins TRBV7-2 and TRBJ2-3; the D gene is possibly TRBD2 (6 bases). CDR1 is SGHTA, CDR2 FQGNSA, per germline. V gave up 1 base and J gave up 13 bases, with 12 bases separating them. CDR3 length equals 12 residues. The CDR3 DNA is TGTGCCAGCAGCTTAGTCGCCCGCGGGGAGTATTTT. It is translated as CASSLVARGEYF.

The V and J genes are TRBV19 and TRBJ2-1; TRBD2 agrees at 8 bases. The CDR3 is made up of 15 amino acids. With V trimmed by 1 base and J by 5 bases, 4 bases remained unmatched. Germline loops: CDR1 LNHDA, CDR2 SQIVND (reference sequence). The CDR3 spells CASSIGTSLHNEQFF. The DNA of the CDR3 is TGTGCCAGTAGTATAGGGACTAGCCTCCACAATGAGCAGTTCTTC.

The sample holds a few counts of this clonotype. The V call is TRBV28, the J call TRBJ1-1; TRBD1 matches 7 bases. CDR3 length: 15 amino acids. Germline V gives CDR1 MDHEN, CDR2 SYDVKM. The trim removed 4 bases at V and 1 base at J, leaving 6 bases unmatched. Here the CDR3 reads CASSSPTGRNTEAFF. CDR3 bases: TGTGCCAGCAGTTCCCCGACAGGGCGGAACACTGAAGCTTTCTTT.

This clonotype was seen at least ten times. The CDR3 region has the DNA TGTGCCAGCAGAGCTAGCGGGAGTAACAATGAGCAGTTCTTC. It specifies CASRASGSNNEQFF. The chain carries TRBV28 and TRBJ2-1; TRBD2 matches at 10 bases. The germline CDR1 and CDR2 sequences are MDHEN and SYDVKM. Germline trimming cut 6 bases from V and 5 bases from J; bases unmatched to any gene: 4. The CDR3 contains 14 residues.

The CDR3 spells CASSNVAGSSYNEQFF. The CDR3 nucleotides read TGTGCCAGCAGCAATGTAGCGGGGAGCTCCTACAATGAGCAGTTCTTC. The V gene is TRBV3-1, the J gene TRBJ2-1; 8 bases are shared with TRBD2. CDR3 length: 16 residues. Looked up from germline, CDR1 is LGHDT and CDR2 is YNNKEL (reference sequence). Trimming removed 5 bases from V and 0 bases from J; junction bases left unmatched: 6.

This clonotype has more than one count but fewer than ten. V gene TRBV5-1 combines with J gene TRBJ2-2; 12 nucleotides agree with TRBD2. Germline lookup yields CDR1 SGHRS and CDR2 YFSETQ. The trim removed 4 bases at V and 2 bases at J, leaving 9 bases unmatched. The CDR3 has 18 amino acids. The CDR3 DNA follows: TGCGCCAGCAGCCCGGGACTAGCGGGCAGTATTAACACCGGGGAGCTGTTTTTT. Translating it yields CASSPGLAGSINTGELFF.

In this sample, this clonotype turned up a few times. V and J are TRBV2 and TRBJ2-1, with 7 bases identical to TRBD1. Germline values: CDR1 SNHLY, CDR2 FYNNEI. V lost 6 bases to trimming and J lost 1 base; unmatched junction nucleotides: 15. This CDR3 contains 18 residues. DNA for the CDR3: TGTGCCAGCAGCGTCGTACCCGAAGACAGGGCGTCCTACAATGAGCAGTTCTTC. Amino acids: CASSVVPEDRASYNEQFF.